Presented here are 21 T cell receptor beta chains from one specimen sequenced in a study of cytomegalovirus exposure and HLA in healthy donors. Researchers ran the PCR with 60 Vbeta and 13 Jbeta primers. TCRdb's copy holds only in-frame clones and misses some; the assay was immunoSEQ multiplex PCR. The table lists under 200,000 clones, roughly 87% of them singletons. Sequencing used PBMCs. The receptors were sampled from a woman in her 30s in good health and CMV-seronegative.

Here the CDR3 reads CASRGGAGSSYNEQFF. The CDR3 DNA is TGCGCCAGCAGAGGTGGAGCGGGGAGCTCCTACAATGAGCAGTTCTTC. The rearrangement links TRBV5-1 to TRBJ2-1; 7 nucleotides agree with TRBD2. CDR1 is SGHRS, CDR2 YFSETQ, per germline. This CDR3 is built from 16 residues. J was trimmed by 0 bases and V by 5 bases; bases with no gene match: 8.

CDR3 DNA sequence: TGCGCCAGCAGGCTAGCGGGGGCTAATGAGCAGTTCTTC. Encoded protein: CASRLAGANEQFF. The chain recombines TRBV5-1 with TRBJ2-1, with 10 bases identical to TRBD2. V lost 5 bases, J lost 7 bases, and 3 bases stayed unmatched. The CDR3 extends over 13 amino acids. The V gene's germline CDR1 is SGHRS and CDR2 YFSETQ.

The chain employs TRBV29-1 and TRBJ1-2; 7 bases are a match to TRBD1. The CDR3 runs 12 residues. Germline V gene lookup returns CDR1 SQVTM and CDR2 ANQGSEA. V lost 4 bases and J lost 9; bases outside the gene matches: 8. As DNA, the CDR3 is TGCAGCGTTGTAGGGACAGCGAGGAGCTACACCTTC. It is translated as CSVVGTARSYTF.

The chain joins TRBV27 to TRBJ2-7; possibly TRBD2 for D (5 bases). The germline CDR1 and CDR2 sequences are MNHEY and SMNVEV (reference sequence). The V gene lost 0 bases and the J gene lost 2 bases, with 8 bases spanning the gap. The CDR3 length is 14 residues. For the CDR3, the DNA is TGTGCCAGCAGTTTATCCTCCGGGGCCTACGAGCAGTACTTC. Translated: CASSLSSGAYEQYF.

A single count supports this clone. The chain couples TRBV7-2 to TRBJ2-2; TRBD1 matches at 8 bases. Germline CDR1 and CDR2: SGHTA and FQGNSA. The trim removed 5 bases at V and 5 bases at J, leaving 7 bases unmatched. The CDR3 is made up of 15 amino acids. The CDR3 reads CASSEGHRGTGELFF. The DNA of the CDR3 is TGTGCCAGCAGCGAAGGGCACAGGGGGACCGGGGAGCTGTTTTTT.

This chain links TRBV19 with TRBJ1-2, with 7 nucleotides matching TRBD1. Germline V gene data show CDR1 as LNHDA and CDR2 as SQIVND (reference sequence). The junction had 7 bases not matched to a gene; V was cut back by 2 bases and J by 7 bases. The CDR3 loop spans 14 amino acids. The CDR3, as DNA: TGTGCCAGTAGTATAAGCGCAGGGGGAGCTGGCTACACCTTC. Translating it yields CASSISAGGAGYTF.

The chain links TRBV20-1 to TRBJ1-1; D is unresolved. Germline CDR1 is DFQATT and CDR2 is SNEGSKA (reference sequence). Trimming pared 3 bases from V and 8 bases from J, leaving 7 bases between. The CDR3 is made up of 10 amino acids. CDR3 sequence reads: CSASSGEAFF. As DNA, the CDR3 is TGCAGTGCTAGTTCCGGGGAAGCTTTCTTT.

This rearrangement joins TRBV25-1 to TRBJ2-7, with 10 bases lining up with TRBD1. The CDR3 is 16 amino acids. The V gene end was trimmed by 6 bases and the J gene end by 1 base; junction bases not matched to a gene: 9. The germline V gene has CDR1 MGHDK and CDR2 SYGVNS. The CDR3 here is CASRPGGDRGSYEQYF. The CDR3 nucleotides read TGTGCCAGCAGGCCGGGGGGGGACAGGGGATCCTACGAGCAGTACTTC.

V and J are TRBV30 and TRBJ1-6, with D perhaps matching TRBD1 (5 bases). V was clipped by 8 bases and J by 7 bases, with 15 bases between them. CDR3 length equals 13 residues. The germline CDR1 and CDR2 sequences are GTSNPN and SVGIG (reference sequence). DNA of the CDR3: TGTGCCACCATGGGGGAGGGGAATTCACCCCTCCACTTT. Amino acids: CATMGEGNSPLHF.

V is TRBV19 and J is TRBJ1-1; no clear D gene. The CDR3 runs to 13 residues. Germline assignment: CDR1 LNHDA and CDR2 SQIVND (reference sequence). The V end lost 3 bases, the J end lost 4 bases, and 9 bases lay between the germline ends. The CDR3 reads CASSMSRSTEAFF. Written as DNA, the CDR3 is TGTGCCAGTAGTATGTCGAGGAGCACTGAAGCTTTCTTT. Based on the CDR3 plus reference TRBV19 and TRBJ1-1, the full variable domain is DGGITQSPKYLFRKEGQNVTLSCEQNLNHDAMYWYRQDPGQGLRLIYYSQIVNDFQKGDIAEGYSVSREKKESFPLTVTSAQKNPTAFYLCASSMSRSTEAFFGQGTRLTVV.

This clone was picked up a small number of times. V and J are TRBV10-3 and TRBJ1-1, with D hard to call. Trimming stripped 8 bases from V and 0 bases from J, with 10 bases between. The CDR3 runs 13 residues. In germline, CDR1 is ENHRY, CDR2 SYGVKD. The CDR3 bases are TGTGCCATCGGGGAGGGCTTGAACACTGAAGCTTTCTTT. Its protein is CAIGEGLNTEAFF.

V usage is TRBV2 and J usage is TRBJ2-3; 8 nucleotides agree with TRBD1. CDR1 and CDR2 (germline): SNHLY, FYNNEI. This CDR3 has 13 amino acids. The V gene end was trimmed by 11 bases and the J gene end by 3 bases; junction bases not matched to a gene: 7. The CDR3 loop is CAVSGGWTDTQYF. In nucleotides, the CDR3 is TGTGCCGTTTCAGGGGGCTGGACAGATACGCAGTATTTT.

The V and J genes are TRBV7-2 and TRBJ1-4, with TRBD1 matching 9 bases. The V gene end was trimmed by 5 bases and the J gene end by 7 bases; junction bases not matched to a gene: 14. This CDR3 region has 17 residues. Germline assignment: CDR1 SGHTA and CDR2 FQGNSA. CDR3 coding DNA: TGTGCCAGCAGCCCCGGACAGGGGTCCCGGACGTCTGAAAAACTGTTTTTT. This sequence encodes CASSPGQGSRTSEKLFF.

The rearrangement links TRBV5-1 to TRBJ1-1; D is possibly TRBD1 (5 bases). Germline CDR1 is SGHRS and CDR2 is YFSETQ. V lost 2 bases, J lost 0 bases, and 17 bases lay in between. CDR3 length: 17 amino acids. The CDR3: CASSFRGRGSMNTEAFF. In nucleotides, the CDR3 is TGCGCCAGCAGCTTTAGGGGCCGCGGATCCATGAACACTGAAGCTTTCTTT.

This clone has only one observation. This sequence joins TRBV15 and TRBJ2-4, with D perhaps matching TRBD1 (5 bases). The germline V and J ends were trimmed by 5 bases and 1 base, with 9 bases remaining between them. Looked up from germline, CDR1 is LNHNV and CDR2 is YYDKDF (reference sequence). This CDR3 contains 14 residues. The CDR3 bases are TGTGCCACCAGCGGGGCAGGGGCCAAAAACATTCAGTACTTC. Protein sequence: CATSGAGAKNIQYF.

The CDR3 sequence: CASLSRVLGARSEQYF. The CDR3 DNA reads TGTGCCAGTCTATCTCGGGTCTTGGGGGCCAGGTCCGAGCAGTACTTC. This chain links TRBV28 with TRBJ2-7; D might be TRBD1 (6 bases). This CDR3 is built from 16 residues. CDR1 is MDHEN and CDR2 is SYDVKM in the germline V gene. Trimming took 9 bases from V and 6 from J, leaving 27 bases between them.

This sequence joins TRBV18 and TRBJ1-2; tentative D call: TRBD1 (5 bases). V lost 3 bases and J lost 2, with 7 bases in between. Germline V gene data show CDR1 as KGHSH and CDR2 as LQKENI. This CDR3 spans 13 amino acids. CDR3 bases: TGTGCCAGCTCACCGGACAAGAACTATGGCTACACCTTC. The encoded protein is CASSPDKNYGYTF.

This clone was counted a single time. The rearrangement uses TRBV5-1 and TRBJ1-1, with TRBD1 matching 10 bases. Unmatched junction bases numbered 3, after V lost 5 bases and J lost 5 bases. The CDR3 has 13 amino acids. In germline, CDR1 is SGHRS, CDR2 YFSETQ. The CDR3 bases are TGCGCCAGCAGTCCGGGACAGGGGACTGAAGCTTTCTTT. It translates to CASSPGQGTEAFF.

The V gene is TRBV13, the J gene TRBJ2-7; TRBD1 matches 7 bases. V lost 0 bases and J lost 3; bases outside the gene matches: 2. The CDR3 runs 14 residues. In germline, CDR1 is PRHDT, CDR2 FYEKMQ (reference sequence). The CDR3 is CASSLGDRDYEQYF. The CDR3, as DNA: TGTGCCAGCAGCTTAGGAGACAGGGACTACGAGCAGTACTTC.

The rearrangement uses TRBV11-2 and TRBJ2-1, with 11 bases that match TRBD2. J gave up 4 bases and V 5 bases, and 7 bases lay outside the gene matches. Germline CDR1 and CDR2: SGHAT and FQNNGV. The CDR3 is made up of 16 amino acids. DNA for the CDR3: TGTGCCAGCAGCCCCCGGACTAGCGGGCCTTACAATGAGCAGTTCTTC. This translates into CASSPRTSGPYNEQFF.

The CDR3: CASITSIGVPGAQYF. As DNA, the CDR3 is TGTGCCAGCATTACCTCTATTGGGGTGCCAGGGGCCCAGTACTTC. V usage is TRBV6-1 and J usage is TRBJ2-5, with D possibly being TRBD1 (6 bases). The CDR3 covers 15 residues. Trimming cost V 7 bases and J 9 bases, with 24 bases left between them. Looked up from germline, CDR1 is MNHNS and CDR2 is SASEGT.